This entry features one T cell receptor (beta chain) sequence. Its matching antigen is unknown. The intended depth for sequencing was 1 in 200,000 to 1 in 1 million T cells. Produced via immunoSEQ multiplex PCR; TCRdb's table is partial and in-frame only. This table has roughly 150,000 clones, about 70% appearing once. Germline lookup yields CDR1 SSHAT and CDR2 FNYEAQ (reference sequence). Trimming shortened V by 8 bases and J by 0 bases, and 14 bases separated the two germline ends. This CDR3 has 15 amino acids. The source of the sample is a study of cytotoxic CD8 clonotypes in ibrutinib-treated CLL. On the study more broadly: Partial responses numbered some 24 and complete responses 2; after a median about 72 months, roughly 15 stayed remitted and 12 progressed.

Whole-study results and caveats: At progression, clonality fell back toward baseline after rising at ibrutinib response.

The source material was PBMCs, sampled after 24 months of ibrutinib treatment. The clonotype originates from a human donor with chronic lymphocytic leukemia. The genes are TRBV7-7 and TRBJ1-5, with TRBD1 as a possible D gene (5 bases). In DNA, the CDR3 is TGTGCCAGCCCCCGGGACGGCCATAGCAATCAGCCCCAGCATTTT. It encodes CASPRDGHSNQPQHF.